This T cell receptor (beta chain) emerged from a study of early T cells in non-severe SARS-CoV-2 infection. As for the study in general: From unsorted whole blood, bulk RNA was sequenced, and the chains remained unpaired. Study outcomes and limitations: Lookups in VDJdb leaned toward anti-spike CD8 responses and missed private and CD4 specificities.

J gave up 9 bases and V 7 bases, and 9 bases lay outside the gene matches. The CDR3 sequence is 13 residues long. CDR1 is SQVTM and CDR2 is ANQGSEA in the germline V gene. Tagging with unique molecular identifiers was applied to individual cDNA molecules. TCRdb reanalysed the 5' RACE reads using MiXCR and keeps one entry per CDR3 protein. The sample consists of under 85,000 distinct CDR3 sequences, about 10% of them appearing once. In its sample, this clonotype was seen many times. Its antigen is currently unknown. This TCR was recovered from an adult who was a healthcare worker with PCR-confirmed SARS-CoV-2 infection or an uninfected control (not recorded which). This specimen was whole blood, taken at baseline. V gene TRBV29-1 combines with J gene TRBJ2-1; 10 bases match TRBD2. CDR3 sequence (DNA): TGCAGCGGTCAGCGGGAGGGCCTACCTGAGCAGTTCTTC. This codes for CSGQREGLPEQFF.